Presented here are 5 T cell receptor beta chains from one specimen sequenced in a study of OX40 agonist ivuxolimab in advanced cancers. The assay was immunoSEQ multiplex PCR, and TCRdb's table has in-frame clones only and misses some. Of just under 55,000 clones listed, 70% to 80% were seen once; the top ten hold 3.5% to 5.5%. The sequencing used CD4+ or CD8+ T cells sorted from blood, collected in a trial of the OX40 agonist ivuxolimab. These receptors originate from an adult with an advanced solid tumor such as melanoma, head and neck, liver or kidney cancer.

This rearrangement joins TRBV4-3 to TRBJ1-6; D might be TRBD1 (6 bases). Germline-derived CDR1 and CDR2 are LGHNA and YSLEER. V was trimmed by 4 bases and J by 9 bases, leaving 22 bases between them. The CDR3 spans 17 residues. CDR3 DNA: TGCGCCAGCAGCCCCAGCGGGGGCCACGGGAATATTTCACCCCTCCACTTT. Translated, it gives CASSPSGGHGNISPLHF.

The CDR3 protein is CASSYSRQGWTQYF. CDR3 sequence (DNA): TGTGCCAGCAGTTACTCTCGACAGGGGTGGACCCAGTACTTC. The J gene is TRBJ2-5, the V gene TRBV6-5; 8 positions agree with TRBD1. V lost 0 bases, J lost 7 bases, and 4 bases stayed unmatched. CDR1 and CDR2 (germline): MNHEY, SVGAGI. This CDR3 spans 14 amino acids.

The chain is built from TRBV28 and TRBJ1-2, with D uncertain. Trimming cost V 2 bases and J 3 bases, with 4 bases left between them. The CDR3 runs 12 residues. CDR1 and CDR2 (germline): MDHEN, SYDVKM. The DNA for the CDR3 is TGTGCCAGCAGTTTACCCTACTATGGCTACACCTTC. This sequence encodes CASSLPYYGYTF.

The CDR3 DNA follows: TGTGCCTGGAGTGGGGGGCGCGGTGGCTACACCTTC. Translation gives CAWSGGRGGYTF. The J gene is TRBJ1-2, the V gene TRBV30, with D tentatively TRBD1 (6 bases). Germline V gene data show CDR1 as GTSNPN and CDR2 as SVGIG (reference sequence). The V and J ends lost 1 base and 7 bases respectively, with 10 bases between them. The CDR3 totals 12 residues. Variable domain in full (rest from reference TRBV30 and TRBJ1-2): SQTIHQWPATLVQPVGSPLSLECTVEGTSNPNLYWYRQAAGRGLQLLFYSVGIGQISSEVPQNLSASRPQDRQFILSSKKLLLSDSGFYLCAWSGGRGGYTFGSGTRLTVV.

The chain recombines TRBV25-1 with TRBJ1-5; 8 nucleotides align to TRBD1. CDR1 and CDR2 from the germline V gene are MGHDK and SYGVNS. The CDR3 has 15 amino acids. The trim removed 4 bases at V and 5 bases at J, leaving 7 bases unmatched. CDR3 loop: CASSASGQVYQPQHF. In DNA, the CDR3 is TGTGCCAGCAGTGCGTCGGGACAGGTTTATCAGCCCCAGCATTTT.